The 17 T cell receptor beta chains below all came from one sample that was sequenced in a study of T cells in Graves' hyperthyroidism and ophthalmopathy. RNA transcripts were the template for amplifying TCR beta CDR3 regions. HTBI primers were used for first-round RT-PCR of the TCR CDR3. TCRdb ran MiXCR on the multiplex PCR reads and lists one entry per CDR3 protein. Found here are hundreds of thousands of distinct CDR3 sequences, approximately 15% of them singletons; the top ten hold over 11%. Source material: blood. The receptors were gathered from a woman in her thirties or forties with Graves' hyperthyroidism.

There are many counts of this clonotype. The gene calls are TRBV19 and TRBJ2-2; D is perhaps TRBD1 (7 bases). The CDR3 loop spans 15 amino acids. The germline CDR1 and CDR2 sequences are LNHDA and SQIVND (reference sequence). The V gene lost 7 bases and the J gene lost 4 bases, with 16 bases spanning the gap. CDR3 coding DNA: TGTGCCAGTACCGAGGAGGGACAGACCACCGGGGAGCTGTTTTTT. Its protein is CASTEEGQTTGELFF.

Many counts were recorded for this clonotype. The rearrangement uses TRBV20-1 and TRBJ1-5; D call uncertain. CDR3 length: 14 amino acids. Trimming took 0 bases from V and 5 from J, leaving 11 bases between them. Germline lookup yields CDR1 DFQATT and CDR2 SNEGSKA (reference sequence). This chain's CDR3 is CSARDPRTYQPQHF. The CDR3 nucleotides read TGCAGTGCTAGAGATCCGAGAACCTATCAGCCCCAGCATTTT.

This clonotype occurred a few times. A read error may be the cause here, since a much bigger clone is one base away. The chain carries TRBV20-1 and TRBJ1-2; the D gene is possibly TRBD1 (5 bases). CDR1 DFQATT and CDR2 SNEGSKA come from the germline V gene (reference sequence). V was pared by 6 bases and J by 2 bases, with 13 bases between. This CDR3 is built from 13 residues. CDR3 DNA: TGCAGTGCCACCACGACAGAGAACTATGGCTACACCTTC. Encoded protein: CSATTTENYGYTF.

The gene calls are TRBV28 and TRBJ2-7, with 8 bases fitting TRBD1. The CDR3 is 15 amino acids. CDR1 and CDR2 (germline): MDHEN, SYDVKM. J lost 2 bases, V lost 6 bases, and 9 bases had no gene match. As DNA, the CDR3 is TGTGCCAGCAGGCTGGGGGGACAGGTTACCTACGAGCAGTACTTC. Amino acid sequence: CASRLGGQVTYEQYF.

The chain couples TRBV4-1 to TRBJ2-7; D gene ambiguous. This CDR3 is built from 15 residues. V lost 0 bases to trimming and J lost 8 bases, with 17 bases between them. CDR1 MGHRA and CDR2 YSYEKL come from the germline V gene. The CDR3 sequence: CASSQDKQSLWKQYF. CDR3 nucleotide sequence: TGCGCCAGCAGCCAAGATAAACAGAGCCTCTGGAAGCAGTACTTC.

This clonotype was picked up many times. The CDR3 reads CASSGTEEQYF. Here the CDR3 DNA reads TGTGCCAGCAGCGGGACTGAGGAGCAGTACTTC. The J gene is TRBJ2-7, the V gene TRBV5-6; tentative D call: TRBD2 (6 bases). The CDR3 is made up of 11 amino acids. V lost 4 bases, J lost 7 bases, and 9 bases lay in between. Germline CDR1 and CDR2: SGHDT and YYEEEE.

The chain carries TRBV28 and TRBJ2-2; 13 bases fit TRBD2. Germline V CDR1 and CDR2: MDHEN, SYDVKM. Trimming took 4 bases from V and 5 from J; bases not matched to a gene: 4. The CDR3 length is 16 residues. DNA of the CDR3: TGTGCCAGCAGTTCCGGACTAGCGGGAGAAACCGGGGAGCTGTTTTTT. It is translated as CASSSGLAGETGELFF.

This clonotype was recorded many times. The genes are TRBV7-8 and TRBJ1-5; D remains unclear. This CDR3 spans 14 amino acids. V lost 3 bases to trimming and J lost 5 bases, with 11 bases between them. Germline CDR1 and CDR2: SGHVS and FQNEAQ. CDR3 loop: CASSLTQRDQPQHF. Written as DNA, the CDR3 is TGTGCCAGCAGCTTGACCCAGAGGGATCAGCCCCAGCATTTT. Supplemented by reference TRBV7-8 and TRBJ1-5, the full variable domain reads GAGVSQSPRYKVAKRGQDVALRCDPISGHVSLFWYQQALGQGPEFLTYFQNEAQLDKSGLPSDRFFAERPEGSVSTLKIQRTQQEDSAVYLCASSLTQRDQPQHFGDGTRLSIL.

The table lists this clonotype with many counts. This rearrangement joins TRBV2 to TRBJ2-2; weak D call: TRBD2 (5 bases). This CDR3 comprises 14 residues. CDR1 and CDR2 (germline): SNHLY, FYNNEI. The germline V and J ends were trimmed by 2 bases and 7 bases, with 11 bases remaining between them. The CDR3 spells CASSERGYDGELFF. The CDR3, as DNA: TGTGCCAGCAGTGAACGGGGATACGACGGGGAGCTGTTTTTT.

The table lists this clonotype with many counts. J is TRBJ2-5 and V is TRBV20-1, with 9 bases matching TRBD2. This CDR3 comprises 16 residues. J lost 0 bases, V lost 6 bases, and 11 bases had no gene match. The germline CDR1 and CDR2 sequences are DFQATT and SNEGSKA (reference sequence). The DNA of the CDR3 is TGCAGTGCAACGGACCCGAGGACTAGCGACCAAGAGACCCAGTACTTC. Amino acid sequence: CSATDPRTSDQETQYF.

With respect to this clonotype: This may arise from a read error, as a much more abundant clone is one base away. No conserved phenylalanine or tryptophan is present at the end of the CDR3, so a read error is the likely explanation. The chain employs TRBV2 and TRBJ1-6; the D gene is possibly TRBD1 (5 bases). Between the trimmed V and J ends, which lost 6 bases and 10 bases, there was a span of 16 bases. CDR3 length: 14 residues. Germline-derived CDR1 and CDR2 are SNHLY and FYNNEI. DNA of the CDR3: TGTGCCAGCAGAGCCGGGACGGACAAATCACCCCTCCACCTT. Translating gives CASRAGTDKSPLHL.

In its sample, this clonotype was seen many times. This chain links TRBV10-3 with TRBJ2-7; 11 nucleotides agree with TRBD2. This CDR3 has 15 amino acids. V dropped 3 bases and J dropped 3; count of bases not matched to a gene: 4. The germline V gene has CDR1 ENHRY and CDR2 SYGVKD. The CDR3 loop is CAISDAGTSGYEQYF. The CDR3 DNA is TGTGCCATCAGTGACGCAGGGACTAGCGGCTACGAGCAGTACTTC.

The chain recombines TRBV2 with TRBJ2-3; 9 bases match TRBD1. The CDR3 consists of 15 residues. CDR1 is SNHLY and CDR2 is FYNNEI in the germline V gene. J was trimmed by 5 bases and V by 6 bases; bases with no gene match: 9. Here the CDR3 reads CASSSGQGNGDTQYF. As DNA, the CDR3 is TGTGCCAGCAGCTCCGGACAGGGGAATGGAGATACGCAGTATTTT.

This clonotype was counted many times. The chain employs TRBV28 and TRBJ1-1; 9 nucleotides agree with TRBD1. Germline V lookup: CDR1 MDHEN, CDR2 SYDVKM. There are 13 residues in the CDR3. J was trimmed by 5 bases and V by 3 bases; bases with no gene match: 1. For the CDR3, the DNA is TGTGCCAGCAGTTTTGGACAGGGGACTGAAGCTTTCTTT. Amino acid sequence: CASSFGQGTEAFF. The variable domain in full, completed from reference TRBV28 and TRBJ1-1, reads DVKVTQSSRYLVKRTGEKVFLECVQDMDHENMFWYRQDPGLGLRLIYFSYDVKMKEKGDIPEGYSVSREKKERFSLILESASTNQTSMYLCASSFGQGTEAFFGQGTRLTVV.

The CDR3 sequence: CASRRAGGNEKLFF. The CDR3 DNA reads TGTGCCAGCAGAAGGGCCGGGGGAAATGAAAAACTGTTTTTT. The chain joins TRBV27 to TRBJ1-4; perhaps TRBD1 as D (5 bases). The V and J ends lost 6 bases and 5 bases respectively, with 13 bases between them. Germline assignment: CDR1 MNHEY and CDR2 SMNVEV (reference sequence). The CDR3 spans 14 residues.

This clonotype was detected many times. The chain recombines TRBV12-3 or TRBV12-4 with TRBJ2-3, with TRBD2 matching 9 bases. V lost 6 bases to trimming and J lost 3 bases; unmatched junction nucleotides: 7. This CDR3 region has 15 residues. This CDR3 reads CASRLQAGGTDTQYF. DNA of the CDR3: TGTGCCAGCAGATTACAGGCGGGGGGGACAGATACGCAGTATTTT.

This clonotype was found many times. The chain combines TRBV12-3 or TRBV12-4 with TRBJ2-3; 16 bases match TRBD2. Trimming cost V 6 bases and J 0 bases; bases outside gene matches: 9. The CDR3 extends over 19 amino acids. CDR3 residues: CASSLGLAGGPSSTDTQYF. CDR3 in DNA: TGTGCCAGCAGCCTGGGACTAGCGGGAGGGCCATCCAGCACAGATACGCAGTATTTT.